The 6 T cell receptor beta chains in this list originate from one sample, sequenced in a study of circulating and synovial CD4+ cells in juvenile arthritis. Sequencing used immunoSEQ multiplex PCR; TCRdb keeps in-frame clones, though not all of them. The sample lists over 11,000 clones, approximately 80% seen once, with around 3.6% in the top ten. Source material: CD4+ T cells from synovial fluid. These receptors were collected from a human patient with juvenile idiopathic arthritis. Some clones in this sample may be carry-over from other donors' samples.

The V call is TRBV15, the J call TRBJ2-6; 8 bases are a match to TRBD1. The CDR3 runs 16 residues. Germline V gives CDR1 LNHNV, CDR2 YYDKDF (reference sequence). Trimming at V came to 8 bases and at J to 0 bases, leaving 6 bases not matched to a gene. Here the CDR3 reads CATEQGALSGANVLTF. As DNA, the CDR3 is TGTGCCACCGAGCAGGGGGCGCTCTCTGGGGCCAACGTCCTGACTTTC.

Concerning this clone: One end of the junction is discordant with germline, which a read error may explain. The chain carries TRBV2 and TRBJ2-5; D perhaps matches TRBD2 (6 bases). CDR1 is SNHLY, CDR2 FYNNEI, per germline. The CDR3 contains 13 residues. CDR3 nucleotides: TGTGCCAGCAGTGAACGGCCCGGGACTCAGCAGCACTTC. Protein product: CASSERPGTQQHF.

The CDR3 nucleotides are TGTGCCAGCAGAGGAGGGGGCGAGGATACGCAGTATTTT. This sequence encodes CASRGGGEDTQYF. J is TRBJ2-3 and V is TRBV5-5; tentative D call: TRBD1 (7 bases). Trimming shortened V by 5 bases and J by 6 bases, and 13 bases separated the two germline ends. The CDR3 sequence is 13 residues long. Per the germline V gene, CDR1 is SGHKS and CDR2 is YYEKEE (reference sequence).

The rearrangement joins TRBV13 to TRBJ1-1; 8 bases match TRBD1. The V gene end was trimmed by 10 bases and the J gene end by 1 base; junction bases not matched to a gene: 11. Germline lookup yields CDR1 PRHDT and CDR2 FYEKMQ (reference sequence). There are 15 residues in the CDR3. The DNA of the CDR3 is TGTGCCACGCCTGGGACAGGTGCCTCGAACACTGAAGCTTTCTTT. Translation gives CATPGTGASNTEAFF.

Concerning this clone: Its ends do not fully match the called genes, so a read error is possible. V gene TRBV5-1 combines with J gene TRBJ2-1; TRBD2 matches at 14 bases. Germline V gene lookup returns CDR1 SGHRS and CDR2 YFSETQ. The length of the CDR3 is 13 residues. CDR3 DNA: TGCGCCAGCAGCACCCAGACTAGCGGGGGGGCCGTCTTC. This gives the protein CASSTQTSGGAVF.

The rearrangement joins TRBV7-9 to TRBJ2-7; maybe TRBD2 (6 bases). Trimming took off 4 bases at V and 5 bases at J, with 21 bases between the two ends. Germline lookup yields CDR1 SEHNR and CDR2 FQNEAQ (reference sequence). CDR3 length: 16 amino acids. The CDR3 DNA is TGTGCCAGCAGCTCCACTATAGGAGGGGCGCGCGACGAGCAGTACTTC. Residues: CASSSTIGGARDEQYF.